This T cell receptor (beta chain) was captured in a study of T cells in narcolepsy. General study results and limits: HCRT-specific and TRIB2-specific autoreactive clonotypes appeared among same-patient CSF and blood CD4+ clonotypes.

Clones were read by immunoSEQ multiplex PCR, and TCRdb kept only the in-frame ones, dropping some. This table has around 35,000 clones, over 80% appearing once. This clone has a handful of counts. Antigen unknown. The sequence was collected from a human donor in good health. Sample: memory (CD45RA-) CD4+ T cells from blood.

The CDR3 region has the DNA TGTGCCAGCAGCTTGGCCGGGGCTAGCGGGAGTTTGGAGCAGTACTTC. This encodes CASSLAGASGSLEQYF. The J gene is TRBJ2-7, the V gene TRBV5-4; 10 bases match TRBD2. Germline V lookup: CDR1 SGHNT, CDR2 YYREEE (reference sequence). V dropped 0 bases and J dropped 7; count of bases not matched to a gene: 10. The CDR3 is 16 residues long. The variable domain in full, with the rest retrieved from reference TRBV5-4 and TRBJ2-7, is ETGVTQSPTHLIKTRGQQVTLRCSSQSGHNTVSWYQQALGQGPQFIFQYYREEENGRGNFPPRFSGLQFPNYSSELNVNALELDDSALYLCASSLAGASGSLEQYFGPGTRLTVT.